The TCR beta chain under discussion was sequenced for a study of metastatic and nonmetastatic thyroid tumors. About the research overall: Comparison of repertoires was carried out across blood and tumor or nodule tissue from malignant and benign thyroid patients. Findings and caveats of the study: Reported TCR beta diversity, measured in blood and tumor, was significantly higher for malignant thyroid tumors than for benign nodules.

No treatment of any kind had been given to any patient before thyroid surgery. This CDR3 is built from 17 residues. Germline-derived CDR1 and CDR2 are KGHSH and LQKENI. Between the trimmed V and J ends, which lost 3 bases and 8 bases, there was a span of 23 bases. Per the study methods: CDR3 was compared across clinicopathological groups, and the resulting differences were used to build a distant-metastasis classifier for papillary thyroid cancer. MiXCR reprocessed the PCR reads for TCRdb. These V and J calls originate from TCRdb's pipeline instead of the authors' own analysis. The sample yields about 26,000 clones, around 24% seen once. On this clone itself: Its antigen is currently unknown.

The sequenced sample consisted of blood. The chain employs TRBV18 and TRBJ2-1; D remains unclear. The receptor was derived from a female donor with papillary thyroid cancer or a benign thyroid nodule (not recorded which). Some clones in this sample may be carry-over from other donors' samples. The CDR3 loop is CASSPPSCLGRAYEQFF. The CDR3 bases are TGTGCCAGCTCACCCCCTTCGTGTCTAGGACGGGCGTATGAGCAGTTCTTC. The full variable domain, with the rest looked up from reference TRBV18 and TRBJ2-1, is NAGVMQNPRHLVRRRGQEARLRCSPMKGHSHVYWYRQLPEEGLKFMVYLQKENIIDESGMPKERFSAEFPKEGPSILRIQQVVRGDSAAYFCASSPPSCLGRAYEQFFGPGTRLTVL.